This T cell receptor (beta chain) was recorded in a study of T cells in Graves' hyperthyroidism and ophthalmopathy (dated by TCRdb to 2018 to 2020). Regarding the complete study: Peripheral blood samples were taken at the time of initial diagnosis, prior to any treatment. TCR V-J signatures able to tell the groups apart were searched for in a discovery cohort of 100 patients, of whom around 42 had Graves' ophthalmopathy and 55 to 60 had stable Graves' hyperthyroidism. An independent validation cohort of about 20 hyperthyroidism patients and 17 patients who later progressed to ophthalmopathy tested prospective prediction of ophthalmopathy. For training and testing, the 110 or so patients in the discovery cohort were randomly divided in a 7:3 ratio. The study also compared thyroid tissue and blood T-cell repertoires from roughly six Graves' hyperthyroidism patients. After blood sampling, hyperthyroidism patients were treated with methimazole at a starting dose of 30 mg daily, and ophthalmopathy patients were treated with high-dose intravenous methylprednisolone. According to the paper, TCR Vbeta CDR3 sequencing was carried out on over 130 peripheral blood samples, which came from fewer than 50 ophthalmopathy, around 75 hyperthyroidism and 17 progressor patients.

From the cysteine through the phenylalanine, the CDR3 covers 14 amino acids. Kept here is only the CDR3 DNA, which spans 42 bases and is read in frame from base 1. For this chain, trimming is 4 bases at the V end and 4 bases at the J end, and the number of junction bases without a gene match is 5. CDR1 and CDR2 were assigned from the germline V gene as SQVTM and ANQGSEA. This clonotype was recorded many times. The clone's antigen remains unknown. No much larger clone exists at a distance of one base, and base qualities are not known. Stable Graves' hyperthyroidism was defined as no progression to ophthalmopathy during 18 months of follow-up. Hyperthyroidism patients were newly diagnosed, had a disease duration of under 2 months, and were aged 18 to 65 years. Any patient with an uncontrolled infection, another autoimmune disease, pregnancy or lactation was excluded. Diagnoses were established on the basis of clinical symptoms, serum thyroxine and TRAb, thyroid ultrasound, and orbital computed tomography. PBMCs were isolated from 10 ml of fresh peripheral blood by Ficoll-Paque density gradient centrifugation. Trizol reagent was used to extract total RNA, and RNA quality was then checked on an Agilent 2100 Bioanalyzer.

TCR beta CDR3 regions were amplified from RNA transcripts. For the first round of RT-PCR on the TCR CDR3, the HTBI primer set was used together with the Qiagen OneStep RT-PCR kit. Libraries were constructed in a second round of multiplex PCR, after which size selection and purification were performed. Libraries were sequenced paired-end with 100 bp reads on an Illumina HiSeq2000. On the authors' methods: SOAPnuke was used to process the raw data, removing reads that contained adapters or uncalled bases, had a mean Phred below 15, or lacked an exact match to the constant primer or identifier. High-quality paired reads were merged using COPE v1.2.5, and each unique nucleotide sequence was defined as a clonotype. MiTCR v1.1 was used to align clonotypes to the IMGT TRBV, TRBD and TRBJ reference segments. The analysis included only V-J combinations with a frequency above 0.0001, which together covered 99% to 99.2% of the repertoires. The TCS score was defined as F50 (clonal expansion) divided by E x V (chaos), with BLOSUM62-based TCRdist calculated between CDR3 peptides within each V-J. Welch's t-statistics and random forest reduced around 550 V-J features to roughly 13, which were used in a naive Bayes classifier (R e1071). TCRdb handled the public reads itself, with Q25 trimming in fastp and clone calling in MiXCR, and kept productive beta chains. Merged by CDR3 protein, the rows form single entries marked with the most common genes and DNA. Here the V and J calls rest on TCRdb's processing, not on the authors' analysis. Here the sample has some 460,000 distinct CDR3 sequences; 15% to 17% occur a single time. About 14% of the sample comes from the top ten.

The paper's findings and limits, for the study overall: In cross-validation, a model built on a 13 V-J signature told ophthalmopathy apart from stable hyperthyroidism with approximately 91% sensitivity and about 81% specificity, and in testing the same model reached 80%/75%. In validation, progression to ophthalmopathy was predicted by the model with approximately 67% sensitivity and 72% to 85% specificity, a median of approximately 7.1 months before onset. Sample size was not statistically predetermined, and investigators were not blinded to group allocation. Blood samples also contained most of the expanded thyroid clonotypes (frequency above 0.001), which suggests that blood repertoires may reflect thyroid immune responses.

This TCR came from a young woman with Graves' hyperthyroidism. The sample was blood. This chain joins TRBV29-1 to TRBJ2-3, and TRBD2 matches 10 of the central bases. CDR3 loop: CSVGTSGISDTQYF. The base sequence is TGCAGCGTTGGCACTAGCGGGATATCAGATACGCAGTATTTT.